These T cell receptor beta chains were read from a single sample in a study of cytomegalovirus exposure and HLA in healthy donors. Repertoires were generated with immunoSEQ multiplex PCR, while TCRdb's copy carries only in-frame clones and drops some. The sample has 100,000 to 150,000 clones; 74% are singletons. The sample consisted of PBMCs. The source of these receptors is a woman aged 45-65 years in good health and CMV-seropositive. The CDR3 runs from the conserved cysteine through the conserved F or W. A D gene is named only where the DNA matches it firmly. The size field is filled for only some rows; it gives once, few, many or a size class.

v_gene	abundance	d_gene	j_gene	CDR3aa	CDR3nt
TRBV19	.	TRBD1	TRBJ1-1	CASSRGDSPNTEAFF	TGTGCCAGTAGTAGGGGGGACAGTCCGAACACTGAAGCTTTCTTT
TRBV12-5	.	TRBD2	TRBJ2-3	CASRTVAGPRF	TGTGCTAGTCGGACGGTAGCGGGGCCCCGATTT
TRBV6-1	.	.	TRBJ1-1	CASREGGNTEAFF	TGTGCCAGCAGGGAAGGAGGAAACACTGAAGCTTTCTTT
TRBV6-5	.	.	TRBJ2-3	CATQGNSDTQYF	TGTGCCACCCAGGGAAACTCGGATACGCAGTATTTT
TRBV5-1	.	TRBD2	TRBJ2-5	CASSFTLMGGETQYF	TGCGCCAGCAGCTTTACGCTTATGGGGGGGGAGACCCAGTACTTC
TRBV4-3	.	TRBD1	TRBJ1-2	CASSQDWGTGAGELCGYTF	TGCGCCAGCAGCCAAGATTGGGGGACAGGCGCGGGAGAACTTTGCGGCTACACCTTC
TRBV5-1	.	TRBD1	TRBJ1-4	CASSPLGKDRGLTNEKLFF	TGCGCCAGCAGCCCTCTGGGAAAGGACAGGGGGCTCACTAATGAAAAACTGTTTTTT
TRBV7-9	few	.	TRBJ1-1	CASSTLTPQDTFAAFF	TGTGCCAGCAGCACCTTAACCCCCCAGGACACATTTGCGGCTTTCTTT
TRBV4-3	.	.	TRBJ2-7	CASSQEGWRSGEQYF	TGCGCCAGCAGCCAAGAAGGGTGGAGGAGCGGCGAGCAGTACTTC
TRBV7-2	.	TRBD1	TRBJ1-5	CASSWTGLNNQPQHF	TGTGCCAGCAGCTGGACAGGCTTGAATAATCAGCCCCAGCATTTT
TRBV29-1	.	TRBD2	TRBJ2-7	CSVGGEFYEQYF	TGCAGCGTGGGGGGGGAATTCTACGAGCAGTACTTC
TRBV15	.	.	TRBJ2-5	CATSRVGLGGTQYF	TGTGCCACCAGCAGAGTCGGTCTTGGCGGGACCCAGTACTTC
TRBV10-1	.	.	TRBJ2-7	CASSDQGYEQYF	TGCGCCAGCAGTGATCAGGGTTACGAGCAGTACTTC
TRBV7-6	.	.	TRBJ2-7	CASSKWARGTYEQYF	TGTGCCAGCTCGAAATGGGCCCGAGGGACCTACGAGCAGTACTTC
TRBV13	.	.	TRBJ1-1	CASSLAPVKNTEAFF	TGTGCCAGCAGCTTAGCCCCGGTCAAAAACACTGAAGCTTTCTTT
TRBV7-2	.	.	TRBJ1-5	CASSLDRGNGNQPQHF	TGTGCCAGCAGCTTAGATCGGGGTAATGGCAATCAGCCCCAGCATTTT
TRBV29-1	few	.	TRBJ1-2	CSGSMDPSGGYTF	TGCAGCGGGAGCATGGACCCCTCGGGGGGCTACACCTTC
TRBV5-8	.	TRBD1	TRBJ2-7	CASSLWSGTGYEQYF	TGTGCCAGCAGCTTGTGGTCCGGGACAGGCTACGAGCAGTACTTC
TRBV9	.	.	TRBJ1-3	CASSSGGSSGNTIYF	TGTGCCAGCAGCTCAGGCGGGTCCTCTGGAAACACCATATATTTT
TRBV9	.	.	TRBJ1-2	CASSVKSGEANGYTF	TGTGCCAGCAGCGTTAAGAGTGGAGAGGCAAATGGCTACACCTTC
TRBV10-3	.	TRBD1	TRBJ2-2	CAMGQAVPTGELFF	TGTGCCATGGGACAGGCCGTGCCCACCGGGGAGCTGTTTTTT
TRBV5-1	.	TRBD1	TRBJ2-2	CASSLAIGTGDGGELFF	TGCGCCAGCAGCTTGGCCATTGGGACAGGGGATGGCGGGGAGCTGTTTTTT
TRBV29-1	.	.	TRBJ1-1	CSVDRTNEAFF	TGCAGCGTTGATAGAACCAATGAAGCTTTCTTT
TRBV18	few	TRBD1	TRBJ1-6	CASSWDRGGSPLHF	TGTGCCAGCTCATGGGACAGGGGGGGATCACCCCTCCACTTT
TRBV5-4	.	TRBD1	TRBJ2-5	CATCLDRGLETQYF	TGTGCCACCTGCCTGGACAGGGGATTAGAGACCCAGTACTTC
TRBV27	.	.	TRBJ2-7	CASSPARSYEQYF	TGTGCCAGCAGCCCTGCCCGGTCCTACGAGCAGTACTTC
TRBV7-8	.	.	TRBJ1-5	CASSSSRDSNQPQHF	TGTGCCAGCAGCAGCAGCCGGGATAGCAATCAGCCCCAGCATTTT
TRBV6-6	.	.	TRBJ2-3	CASLGAHYGADTQYF	TGTGCCAGCCTTGGGGCGCATTACGGCGCAGATACGCAGTATTTT
TRBV7-9	.	.	TRBJ1-2	CASSLEQGTYGYTF	TGTGCCAGCAGCTTAGAGCAGGGGACGTATGGCTACACCTTC
TRBV7-2	once	.	TRBJ2-2	CASSLGQGTGELFF	TGTGCCAGCAGCTTAGGGCAGGGGACCGGGGAGCTGTTTTTT
TRBV12-5	once	.	TRBJ2-5	CASAPTWTAQETQYF	TGTGCTAGTGCCCCTACTTGGACAGCACAAGAGACCCAGTACTTC